The 8 T cell receptor beta chains below all came from one sample that was sequenced in a study of T cell responses to AZD1222 COVID-19 vaccine. Assay used: immunoSEQ multiplex PCR; TCRdb lists only in-frame clones, some missing. The data contain about 85,000 clones, roughly 90% of them seen just once; the ten biggest clones take up 5.8%. This material consisted of peripheral blood, taken on day 0 of AZD1222 vaccination. The source is an adult in good health.

V and J are TRBV18 and TRBJ2-7; D is possibly TRBD1 (5 bases). CDR1 KGHSH and CDR2 LQKENI come from the germline V gene. The CDR3 loop spans 11 amino acids. V was shortened by 6 bases and J by 6 bases, with 9 bases between the two germline ends. CDR3 sequence: CASSGQGEQYF. DNA of the CDR3: TGTGCCAGCTCGGGTCAGGGCGAGCAGTACTTC.

The genes are TRBV18 and TRBJ2-4; 9 bases fit TRBD1. J gave up 5 bases and V 5 bases, and 7 bases lay outside the gene matches. This CDR3 has 15 amino acids. Germline values: CDR1 KGHSH, CDR2 LQKENI. DNA for the CDR3: TGTGCCAGCTCAGGCTCCACAGGGGGCGAAAACATTCAGTACTTC. Translating it yields CASSGSTGGENIQYF.

The chain has TRBV7-9 and TRBJ2-7; possible D gene TRBD1, 6 bases. V lost 3 bases and J lost 0, with 15 bases in between. Germline values: CDR1 SEHNR, CDR2 FQNEAQ (reference sequence). The CDR3 totals 16 residues. In DNA form, the CDR3 reads TGTGCCAGCAGCTTTTCCTGGACAGCGAGCTCCTACGAGCAGTACTTC. The encoded protein is CASSFSWTASSYEQYF.

This clone was recorded once. This sequence joins TRBV7-3 and TRBJ2-1, with 7 bases fitting TRBD2. This CDR3 has 16 residues. Germline CDR1 and CDR2: SGHTA and FQGTGA. Trimming took 1 base from V and 5 from J; bases not matched to a gene: 8. CDR3 in DNA: TGTGCCAGCAGCTTAAGGGGTGGGAGGGCCAACAATGAGCAGTTCTTC. Its translation: CASSLRGGRANNEQFF.

The genes are TRBV7-2 and TRBJ2-3, with a tentative D call TRBD2 (6 bases). The V end lost 7 bases, the J end lost 0 bases, and 20 bases lay between the germline ends. The CDR3 runs 17 residues. CDR1 is SGHTA and CDR2 is FQGNSA in the germline V gene. This CDR3 reads CASNPLGGKWSTDTQYF. DNA of the CDR3: TGTGCCAGCAACCCGCTGGGAGGCAAGTGGAGCACAGATACGCAGTATTTT. Using reference TRBV7-2 and TRBJ2-3 for the parts outside the CDR3, the full variable domain is GAGVSQSPSNKVTEKGKDVELRCDPISGHTALYWYRQSLGQGLEFLIYFQGNSAPDKSGLPSDRFSAERTGGSVSTLTIQRTQQEDSAVYLCASNPLGGKWSTDTQYFGPGTRLTVL.

The chain carries TRBV27 and TRBJ1-2; 7 bases are shared with TRBD1. J was trimmed by 8 bases and V by 7 bases; bases with no gene match: 13. The germline gives CDR1 MNHEY, CDR2 SMNVEV (reference sequence). The CDR3 totals 14 residues. CDR3 amino acids: CASKVEEGARGYTF. DNA of the CDR3: TGTGCCAGCAAAGTGGAGGAGGGGGCGAGAGGCTACACCTTC.

This clone was counted only a few times. The rearrangement links TRBV6-2 or TRBV6-3 to TRBJ2-2; 10 nucleotides match TRBD2. V shed 0 bases and J 0 bases; nucleotides not matched to a gene: 1. Germline V gives CDR1 MNHEY, CDR2 SVGEGT. The CDR3 sequence is 17 residues long. The CDR3 nucleotides read TGTGCCAGCAGTTACTCTAGCGGGAGGCCGAACACCGGGGAGCTGTTTTTT. It encodes CASSYSSGRPNTGELFF.

The V and J genes are TRBV27 and TRBJ2-6; D not resolved. CDR1 is MNHEY, CDR2 SMNVEV, per germline (reference sequence). The CDR3 covers 14 residues. Trimming removed 5 bases at V and 1 base at J, with 6 bases between. The CDR3 region has the DNA TGTGCCAGCAGTAGAGTTTCTGGGGCCAACGTCCTGACTTTC. Its protein product is CASSRVSGANVLTF.